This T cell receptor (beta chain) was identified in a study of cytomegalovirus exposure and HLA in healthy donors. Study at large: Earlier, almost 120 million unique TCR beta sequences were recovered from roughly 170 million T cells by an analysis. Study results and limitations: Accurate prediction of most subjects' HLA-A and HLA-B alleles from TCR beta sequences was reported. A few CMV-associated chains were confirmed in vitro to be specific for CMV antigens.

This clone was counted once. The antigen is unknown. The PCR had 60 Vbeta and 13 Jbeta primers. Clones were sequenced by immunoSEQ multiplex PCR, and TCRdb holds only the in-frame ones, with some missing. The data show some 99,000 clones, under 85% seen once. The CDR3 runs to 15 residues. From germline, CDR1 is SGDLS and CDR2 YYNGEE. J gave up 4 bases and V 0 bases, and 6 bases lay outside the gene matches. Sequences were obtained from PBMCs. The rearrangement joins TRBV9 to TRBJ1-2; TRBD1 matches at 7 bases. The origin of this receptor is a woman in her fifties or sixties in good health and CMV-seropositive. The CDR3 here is CASSVGQGGGYGYTF. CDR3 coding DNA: TGTGCCAGCAGCGTAGGCCAGGGGGGAGGCTATGGCTACACCTTC.